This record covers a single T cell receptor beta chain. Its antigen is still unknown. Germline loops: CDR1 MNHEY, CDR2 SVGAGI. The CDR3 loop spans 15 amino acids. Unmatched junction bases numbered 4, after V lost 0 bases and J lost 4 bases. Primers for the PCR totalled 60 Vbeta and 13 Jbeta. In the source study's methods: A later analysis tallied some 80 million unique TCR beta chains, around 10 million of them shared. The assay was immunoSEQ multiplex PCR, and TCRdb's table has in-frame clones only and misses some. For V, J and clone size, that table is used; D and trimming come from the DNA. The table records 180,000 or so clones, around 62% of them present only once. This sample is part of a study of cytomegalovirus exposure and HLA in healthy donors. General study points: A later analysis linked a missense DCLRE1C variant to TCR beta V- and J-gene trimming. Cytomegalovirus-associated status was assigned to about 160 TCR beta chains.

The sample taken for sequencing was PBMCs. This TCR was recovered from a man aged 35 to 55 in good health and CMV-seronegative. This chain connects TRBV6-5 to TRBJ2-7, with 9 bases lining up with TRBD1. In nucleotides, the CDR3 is TGTGCCAGCAGTTACTCGACCGGGACAGGGTACGAGCAGTACTTC. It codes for CASSYSTGTGYEQYF.